The clone carrying this T cell receptor (beta chain) was recorded a few times. The antigen is undetermined. The sample belongs to a study of coeliac disease. The wider study: Disease groups: newly diagnosed active, refractory type I, gluten-free-diet controlled.

Sequencing used immunoSEQ multiplex PCR; TCRdb keeps in-frame clones, though not all of them. Of some 3,100 clones listed, about two thirds are singletons. General study points: The authors considered this approach unsuitable for unbiased detection of gliadin-specific T cells. Lower clonality than controls marked TRB and TRG repertoires from active celiac intraepithelial and lamina propria samples.

Germline loops: CDR1 MNHEY, CDR2 SMNVEV (reference sequence). The CDR3 runs 14 residues. V lost 5 bases, J lost 4 bases, and 5 bases stayed unmatched. Sample: intraepithelial lymphocytes from the gut. The gene calls are TRBV27 and TRBJ2-5; 9 bases map to TRBD1. This clonotype was sampled from a woman aged 35 to 49. The CDR3 DNA reads as TGTGCCAGCAGTCTATGGGACAGGGCAGAGACCCAGTACTTC. This codes for CASSLWDRAETQYF.